These 21 T cell receptor beta chains were sequenced from one sample in a study of T-cell memory formation after mild COVID-19. TCRdb re-called the 5' RACE reads through MiXCR, storing one row per CDR3 protein. The repertoire consists of 100,000 to 120,000 distinct CDR3 sequences, with around a fifth occurring once and the leading ten covering approximately 40%. The sample consisted of PBMCs or a T cell subset sorted from them (not recorded which). All receptors derive from a man younger than 30 who had mild COVID-19 (a few samples of this study predate the infection). Cell type and time point are not known.

This clonotype was observed a handful of times. The J gene is TRBJ2-3, the V gene TRBV7-2; 8 bases line up with TRBD2. The CDR3 totals 15 residues. V was pared by 5 bases and J by 6 bases, with 10 bases of the junction left unmatched. CDR1 is SGHTA and CDR2 is FQGNSA in the germline V gene. The CDR3 region has the DNA TGTGCCAGCAGCAAGAGCGGGGGCCTTATGGATACGCAGTATTTT. Translated, it gives CASSKSGGLMDTQYF.

This clonotype showed up just a few times. This chain links TRBV7-9 with TRBJ2-7, with D perhaps TRBD1 (6 bases). The CDR3 extends over 17 amino acids. Germline V CDR1 and CDR2: SEHNR, FQNEAQ (reference sequence). Trimming left V 2 bases short and J 0 bases short, with 17 bases between. CDR3 DNA: TGTGCCAGCAGCTTAATTCCTGGGCAGGGGAGCTCCTACGAGCAGTACGTC. Protein product: CASSLIPGQGSSYEQYV.

The J gene is TRBJ2-7, the V gene TRBV10-3; TRBD1 aligns across 11 bases. This CDR3 contains 14 residues. V shed 7 bases, J shed 3 bases, and the junction held 5 bases outside the gene matches. Per the germline V gene, CDR1 is ENHRY and CDR2 is SYGVKD. The CDR3 loop reads CAIKGTGGFYEQYF. In DNA, the CDR3 is TGTGCCATCAAAGGGACAGGGGGGTTCTACGAGCAGTACTTC.

The genes are TRBV29-1 and TRBJ2-7, with D tentatively TRBD2 (5 bases). The CDR3 is 11 amino acids. V gave up 6 bases and J gave up 4 bases, with 10 bases separating them. Per the germline V gene, CDR1 is SQVTM and CDR2 is ANQGSEA. This chain's CDR3 is CSVPRGYEQYV. The DNA for the CDR3 is TGCAGCGTCCCCCGGGGATACGAGCAGTACGTC.

This clonotype was counted at least ten times. This chain links TRBV12-3 or TRBV12-4 with TRBJ2-5; D not resolved. The CDR3 consists of 12 residues. V shed 3 bases and J shed 5 bases, with 7 bases lying between them. The CDR3 DNA reads TGTGCCAGCAGTTTGGTAGGGGAGACCCAGTACTTC. It translates to CASSLVGETQYF.

The chain employs TRBV7-2 and TRBJ1-3, with D unresolved. Trimming cost V 1 base and J 4 bases, with 8 bases left between them. Per the germline V gene, CDR1 is SGHTA and CDR2 is FQGNSA. The CDR3 runs 14 residues. CDR3 sequence (DNA): TGTGCCAGCAGCTTAGGGGGTTGGGGAAACACCATATATTTT. The encoded protein is CASSLGGWGNTIYF.

The chain recombines TRBV4-1 with TRBJ2-5; D is uncertain. The V end lost 0 bases, the J end lost 3 bases, and 11 bases lay between the germline ends. The V gene's germline CDR1 is MGHRA and CDR2 YSYEKL. The CDR3 consists of 15 residues. The CDR3 DNA sequence: TGCGCCAGCAGCCAAGATGTGACACTGGAAGAGACCCAGTACTTC. Its translation is CASSQDVTLEETQYF.

The chain couples TRBV9 to TRBJ1-1; 9 nucleotides align to TRBD1. The CDR3 is 15 residues long. The J segment lost 1 base and the V segment lost 4 bases, leaving 5 bases of the junction unmatched. CDR1 and CDR2 (germline): SGDLS, YYNGEE. In DNA, the CDR3 is TGTGCCAGCAGCTTGGGACAGGGACCGAACACTGAAGCTTTCTTT. This encodes CASSLGQGPNTEAFF.

This clonotype was picked up a small number of times. The CDR3 DNA sequence: TGTGCCAGCAGTTACGGGCAGGGCAAAGAGACCCAGTACTTC. As protein: CASSYGQGKETQYF. The chain employs TRBV6-5 and TRBJ2-5, with D possibly TRBD1 on 5 matching bases. The germline gives CDR1 MNHEY, CDR2 SVGAGI. V was cut by 2 bases and J by 3 bases, with 10 bases left in between. The CDR3 has 14 residues.

The J gene is TRBJ2-7, the V gene TRBV20-1; 12 nucleotides agree with TRBD2. CDR1 is DFQATT, CDR2 SNEGSKA, per germline (reference sequence). The CDR3 covers 17 residues. The trim removed 6 bases at V and 0 bases at J, leaving 12 bases unmatched. Here the CDR3 reads CSAYAPSGGGSSYEQYF. The CDR3 DNA reads TGCAGTGCCTACGCCCCTAGCGGGGGGGGTAGCTCCTACGAGCAGTACTTC.

This clonotype was observed a handful of times. The rearrangement joins TRBV9 to TRBJ2-1; 11 bases align to TRBD1. The CDR3 is 14 amino acids. Trimming cost V 3 bases and J 6 bases; bases outside gene matches: 2. The germline V gene encodes CDR1 SGDLS and CDR2 YYNGEE. CDR3 loop: CASSAGTGGNEQFF. CDR3 DNA sequence: TGTGCCAGCAGCGCCGGGACAGGGGGCAATGAGCAGTTCTTC.

The chain carries TRBV20-1 and TRBJ2-5, with D possibly being TRBD1 or TRBD2 (6 bases each). Germline V gene sequence: CDR1 DFQATT, CDR2 SNEGSKA (reference sequence). V lost 1 base, J lost 5 bases, and 11 bases lay in between. This CDR3 contains 13 residues. Here the CDR3 reads CSARVGGWETQYF. CDR3 coding DNA: TGCAGTGCTAGAGTAGGGGGGTGGGAGACCCAGTACTTC.

Only a few counts were recorded for this clonotype. The chain links TRBV5-1 to TRBJ1-4; D gene ambiguous. Looked up from germline, CDR1 is SGHRS and CDR2 is YFSETQ. The CDR3 length is 16 residues. Trimming pared 0 bases from V and 7 bases from J, leaving 16 bases between. The DNA for the CDR3 is TGCGCCAGCAGCTTGGTCAGCGGGGTTGTGCGTGAAAAACTGTTTTTT. The encoded protein is CASSLVSGVVREKLFF.

The chain uses TRBV6-2 or TRBV6-3 and TRBJ2-1, with TRBD2 matching 16 bases. The CDR3 consists of 21 residues. With V trimmed by 4 bases and J by 0 bases, 12 bases remained unmatched. The germline V gene has CDR1 MNHEY and CDR2 SVGEGT. CDR3 region: CASSFINAGTSGGGSYNEQFF. CDR3 DNA sequence: TGTGCCAGCAGTTTTATCAACGCCGGGACTAGCGGGGGGGGCTCCTACAATGAGCAGTTCTTC.

This clonotype was seen a handful of times. The chain carries TRBV7-9 and TRBJ2-5; unclear D gene. The CDR3 totals 14 residues. V lost 1 base and J 2 bases, leaving 8 bases between the germline ends. Germline V gene data show CDR1 as SEHNR and CDR2 as FQNEAQ (reference sequence). The CDR3 reads CASSLVQRQETQYF. CDR3 nucleotide sequence: TGTGCCAGCAGCTTAGTGCAGAGGCAAGAGACCCAGTACTTC.

The chain employs TRBV19 and TRBJ2-6, with a tentative D call TRBD1 (5 bases). This CDR3 is 15 amino acids long. From germline, CDR1 is LNHDA and CDR2 SQIVND (reference sequence). V was clipped by 4 bases and J by 1 base, with 8 bases between them. The DNA of the CDR3 is TGTGCCAGTAGTACCCAGGGTTCTGGGGCCAACGTCCTGACTTTC. Amino acids: CASSTQGSGANVLTF.

This clonotype occurred a few times. The chain couples TRBV6-2 or TRBV6-3 to TRBJ2-1; TRBD2 might be the D (7 bases). CDR1 is MNHEY and CDR2 is SVGEGT in the germline V gene. Trimming left V 8 bases short and J 6 bases short, with 14 bases between. The CDR3 covers 13 residues. The CDR3 DNA follows: TGTGCCAGCGGGTGGGGGGGCGGCAATGAGCAGTTCTTC. This gives the protein CASGWGGGNEQFF.

The V and J genes are TRBV6-6 and TRBJ2-5; a weak D match, TRBD2 (7 bases). Deletions cut 2 bases from V and 5 bases from J, with 15 bases between. The CDR3 spans 15 residues. Germline CDR1 MNHNY, CDR2 SVGAGI (reference sequence). This CDR3 is CASSYGGREMETQYF. CDR3 nucleotides: TGTGCCAGCAGTTACGGGGGGCGGGAGATGGAGACCCAGTACTTC.

J is TRBJ1-6 and V is TRBV20-1; TRBD1 aligns across 7 bases. The CDR3 contains 16 residues. Germline V gene lookup returns CDR1 DFQATT and CDR2 SNEGSKA (reference sequence). With V trimmed by 1 base and J by 1 base, 4 bases remained unmatched. The CDR3 DNA reads TGCAGTGCTAGAGGGCAGGGGGAATCCTATAATTCACCCCTCCACTTT. This sequence encodes CSARGQGESYNSPLHF.

This clonotype appeared many times. The chain carries TRBV4-1 and TRBJ2-6, with TRBD2 as a possible D gene (5 bases). CDR1 is MGHRA and CDR2 is YSYEKL in the germline V gene. The CDR3 is 17 residues long. With 0 bases removed from V and 2 bases from J, the gap between germline ends came to 11 bases. The CDR3 DNA follows: TGCGCCAGCAGCCAAGAAGGGAGTAAGGCTGGGGCCAACGTCCTGACTTTC. It translates to CASSQEGSKAGANVLTF.

This sequence joins TRBV7-9 and TRBJ2-7, with no clear D. The CDR3 is 13 residues long. CDR1 is SEHNR and CDR2 is FQNEAQ in the germline V gene (reference sequence). The V gene lost 1 base and the J gene lost 0 bases, with 4 bases spanning the gap. The CDR3 sequence is CASSLDGSYEQYV. The DNA for the CDR3 is TGTGCCAGCAGCTTAGATGGCTCCTACGAGCAGTACGTC.